The 5 T cell receptor beta chains reported below all come from one sample, sequenced in a study of radiation and T cells in renal cell carcinoma. As to time point: blood 2 weeks post-SBRT. The treatment here: 15 Gy SBRT to primary tumor, nephrectomy 4 weeks later. Assay: immunoSEQ multiplex PCR; the TCRdb copy retains only in-frame clones and omits some. Of some 75,000 clones in the sample, around 80% are singletons; the top ten hold approximately 5%. The source material was blood, sampled from a patient whose treatment included radiotherapy and nephrectomy. The source is a man aged 55 to 70 with renal cell carcinoma.

The chain is built from TRBV4-2 and TRBJ2-1; no clear D gene. CDR1 and CDR2 from the germline V gene are LGHNA and YNFKEQ. Trimming took off 4 bases at V and 5 bases at J, with 9 bases between the two ends. The CDR3 extends over 13 amino acids. The CDR3 sequence is CASSPGPHNEQFF. In DNA, the CDR3 is TGTGCCAGCAGCCCCGGGCCCCACAATGAGCAGTTCTTC.

DNA of the CDR3: TGCGCCAGCAGTGGGACCTGGGGCTCCGGGGAGCTGTTTTTT. Protein sequence: CASSGTWGSGELFF. J is TRBJ2-2 and V is TRBV10-2, with D possibly TRBD1 on 5 matching bases. V shed 4 bases and J shed 6 bases, with 12 bases lying between them. The CDR3 runs 14 residues. Germline V gene data show CDR1 as WSHSY and CDR2 as SAAADI.

This chain uses TRBV2 with TRBJ2-5, with 7 nucleotides matching TRBD2. The germline gives CDR1 SNHLY, CDR2 FYNNEI. The CDR3 totals 15 residues. With 8 bases clipped from V and 7 bases from J, the junction kept 16 bases outside the gene matches. Here the CDR3 reads CASAVGGLGDGTQYF. DNA for the CDR3: TGTGCCAGCGCGGTGGGAGGGCTGGGGGATGGGACCCAGTACTTC.

The V call is TRBV5-1, the J call TRBJ2-3, with TRBD2 matching over 7 bases. V dropped 5 bases and J dropped 2; count of bases not matched to a gene: 8. The germline V gene encodes CDR1 SGHRS and CDR2 YFSETQ. The length of the CDR3 is 15 residues. This chain's CDR3 is CASRGDYTYTDTQYF. As DNA, the CDR3 is TGCGCCAGCAGGGGGGACTATACATACACAGATACGCAGTATTTT.

V gene TRBV27 combines with J gene TRBJ2-1; D call uncertain. Germline CDR1 is MNHEY and CDR2 is SMNVEV (reference sequence). The CDR3 is made up of 11 amino acids. V was cut by 4 bases and J by 7 bases, with 5 bases left in between. The CDR3 DNA reads as TGTGCCAGCAGTTCACTAAATGAGCAGTTCTTC. This gives the protein CASSSLNEQFF.